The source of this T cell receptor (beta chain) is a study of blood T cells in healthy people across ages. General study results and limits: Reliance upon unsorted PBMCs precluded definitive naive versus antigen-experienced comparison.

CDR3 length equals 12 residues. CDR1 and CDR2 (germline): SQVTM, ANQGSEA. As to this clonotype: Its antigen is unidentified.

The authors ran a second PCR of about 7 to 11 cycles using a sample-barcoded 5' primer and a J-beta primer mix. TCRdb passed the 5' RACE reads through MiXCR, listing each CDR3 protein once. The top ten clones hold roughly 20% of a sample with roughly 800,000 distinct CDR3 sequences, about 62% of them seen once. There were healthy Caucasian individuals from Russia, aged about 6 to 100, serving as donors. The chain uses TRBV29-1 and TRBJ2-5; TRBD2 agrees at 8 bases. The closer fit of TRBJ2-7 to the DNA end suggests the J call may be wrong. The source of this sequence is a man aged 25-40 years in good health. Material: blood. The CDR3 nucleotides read TGCAGCGCCGCGGGAGGTCCCCACGAGCAGTACTTC. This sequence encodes CSAAGGPHEQYF.